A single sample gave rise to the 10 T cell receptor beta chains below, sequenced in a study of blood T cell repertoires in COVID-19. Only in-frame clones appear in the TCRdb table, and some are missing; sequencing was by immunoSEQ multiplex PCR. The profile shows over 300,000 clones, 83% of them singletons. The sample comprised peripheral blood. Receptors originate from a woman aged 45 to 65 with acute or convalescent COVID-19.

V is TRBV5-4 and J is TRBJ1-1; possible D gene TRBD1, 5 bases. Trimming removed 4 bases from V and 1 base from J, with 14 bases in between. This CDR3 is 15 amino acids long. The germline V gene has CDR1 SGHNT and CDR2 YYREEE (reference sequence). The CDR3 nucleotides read TGTGCCAGCAGCCTAAGTCGGACAAGGAACACTGAAGCTTTCTTT. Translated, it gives CASSLSRTRNTEAFF.

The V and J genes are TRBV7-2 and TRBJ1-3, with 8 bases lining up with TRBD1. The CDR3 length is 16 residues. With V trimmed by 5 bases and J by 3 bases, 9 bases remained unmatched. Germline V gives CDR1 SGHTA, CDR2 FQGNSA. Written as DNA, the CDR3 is TGTGCCAGCAGCCCCCAATGGACAGGGCGTGGAAACACCATATATTTT. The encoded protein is CASSPQWTGRGNTIYF.

The CDR3 loop reads CASSPRAASQETQYF. CDR3 bases: TGTGCCAGCAGCCCGCGGGCAGCTTCTCAAGAGACCCAGTACTTC. The chain is built from TRBV3-1 (or the pseudogene TRBV3-2) and TRBJ2-5, with a tentative D call TRBD2 (5 bases). With 4 bases removed from V and 2 bases from J, the gap between germline ends came to 14 bases. This CDR3 has 15 residues. CDR1 is LGHDT, CDR2 YNNKEL, per germline (reference sequence).

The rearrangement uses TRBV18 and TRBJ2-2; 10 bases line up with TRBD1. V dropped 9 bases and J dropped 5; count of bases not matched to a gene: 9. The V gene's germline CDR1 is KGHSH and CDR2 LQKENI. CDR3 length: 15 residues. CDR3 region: CASSRQGAMTGELFF. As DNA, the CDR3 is TGTGCCAGTTCTCGACAGGGGGCAATGACCGGGGAGCTGTTTTTT.

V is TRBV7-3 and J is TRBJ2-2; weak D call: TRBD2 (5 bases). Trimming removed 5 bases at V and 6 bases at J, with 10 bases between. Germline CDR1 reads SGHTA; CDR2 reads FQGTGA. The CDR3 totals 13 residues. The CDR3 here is CASSPDSPGELFF. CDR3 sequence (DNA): TGTGCCAGCAGCCCGGACTCCCCCGGGGAGCTGTTTTTT.

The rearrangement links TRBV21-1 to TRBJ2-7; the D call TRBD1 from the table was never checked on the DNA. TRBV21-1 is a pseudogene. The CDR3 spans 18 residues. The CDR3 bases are TGTGCCAGCAGCAAAGAGGGGGCGACAGGGATCTTTTTCTACGAGCAGTACGTC. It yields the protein CASSKEGATGIFFYEQYV.

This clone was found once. CDR3 bases: TGTGCCAGTACTTCCTTCGTCCGAGAGTTCTCTGGAAACACCATATATTTT. Its protein product is CASTSFVREFSGNTIYF. This chain connects TRBV19 to TRBJ1-3; D unclear. The V end was cut by 7 bases, the J end by 0 bases, with 19 bases between. The CDR3 has 17 residues. Germline assignment: CDR1 LNHDA and CDR2 SQIVND (reference sequence).

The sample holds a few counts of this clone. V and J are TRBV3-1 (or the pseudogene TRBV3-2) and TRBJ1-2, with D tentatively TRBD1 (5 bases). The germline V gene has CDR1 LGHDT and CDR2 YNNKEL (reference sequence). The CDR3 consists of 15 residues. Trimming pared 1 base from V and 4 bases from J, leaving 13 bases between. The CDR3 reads CASSQGQGNVYGYTF. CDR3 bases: TGTGCCAGCAGCCAAGGGCAGGGAAATGTCTATGGCTACACCTTC.

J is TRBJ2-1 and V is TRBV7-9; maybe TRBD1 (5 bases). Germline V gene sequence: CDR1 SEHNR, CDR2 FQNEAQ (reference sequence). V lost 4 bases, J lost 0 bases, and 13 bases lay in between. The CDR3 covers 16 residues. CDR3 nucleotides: TGTGCCAGCAGCTCACCACAGGCGAGCTCCTACAATGAGCAGTTCTTC. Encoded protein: CASSSPQASSYNEQFF.

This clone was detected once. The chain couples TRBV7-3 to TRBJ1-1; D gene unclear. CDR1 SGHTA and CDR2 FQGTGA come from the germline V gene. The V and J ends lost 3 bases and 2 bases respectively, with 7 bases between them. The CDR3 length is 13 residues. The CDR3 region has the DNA TGTGCCAGCAGCTTCCAGAAAAACACTGAAGCTTTCTTT. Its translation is CASSFQKNTEAFF.